The present entry profiles one T cell receptor (beta chain) with its context. No antigen is known for it. These data are taken from a study of T cell responses to AZD1222 COVID-19 vaccine. Study-wide points: Donors were mostly white British, more females; clonal diversity possibly underestimated.

Some clones are missing from TCRdb's copy, which holds only in-frame ones; the method was immunoSEQ multiplex PCR. Of about 150,000 clones listed, around 89% are singletons. CDR1 LGHDT and CDR2 YNNKEL come from the germline V gene (reference sequence). The V and J ends lost 1 base and 0 bases respectively, with 10 bases between them. The CDR3 has 15 amino acids. The receptor comes from an adult in good health. Sequences were derived from peripheral blood, sampled on day 0 of AZD1222 vaccination. The chain has TRBV3-1 (or the pseudogene TRBV3-2) and TRBJ2-7; D unresolved. Written as DNA, the CDR3 is TGTGCCAGCAGCCAAGGACTCCTAAGCTCCTACGAGCAGTACTTC. Protein: CASSQGLLSSYEQYF.